This TCR beta chain was sequenced for a study of OX40 agonist ivuxolimab in advanced cancers. Overall study context: Participants averaged approximately 65 years of age (range about 23 to 80) and were 75% to 90% male.

A remark on this clone: Antigen unknown.

Regarding the study as a whole: By week 6 at 0.1 to 3.0 mg/kg, blood CD4+ and CD8+ T cells had expanded clonally. Average numbers of expanded clones were greater in CD8+ T cells than in CD4+.

The data were produced by immunoSEQ multiplex PCR, yet TCRdb's version contains in-frame clones alone and is incomplete. This table has 25,000 to 40,000 clones, about 93% appearing once. The ends were cut back, 7 bases at V and 1 base at J, with 13 bases in the middle. Germline V gene data show CDR1 as MRHNA and CDR2 as SNTAGT. The CDR3 extends over 14 amino acids. Autoimmune disease history or systemic immunosuppression disqualified patients. The specimen comprised CD4+ or CD8+ T cells sorted from blood, sampled in a trial of the OX40 agonist ivuxolimab. This clonotype was sampled from an adult with an advanced solid tumor such as melanoma, head and neck, liver or kidney cancer. The V and J genes are TRBV6-4 and TRBJ2-5, with D perhaps TRBD2 (5 bases). The chain's CDR3 is CASTGHSGQETQYF. CDR3 sequence (DNA): TGTGCCAGCACCGGGCACAGCGGCCAAGAGACCCAGTACTTC.